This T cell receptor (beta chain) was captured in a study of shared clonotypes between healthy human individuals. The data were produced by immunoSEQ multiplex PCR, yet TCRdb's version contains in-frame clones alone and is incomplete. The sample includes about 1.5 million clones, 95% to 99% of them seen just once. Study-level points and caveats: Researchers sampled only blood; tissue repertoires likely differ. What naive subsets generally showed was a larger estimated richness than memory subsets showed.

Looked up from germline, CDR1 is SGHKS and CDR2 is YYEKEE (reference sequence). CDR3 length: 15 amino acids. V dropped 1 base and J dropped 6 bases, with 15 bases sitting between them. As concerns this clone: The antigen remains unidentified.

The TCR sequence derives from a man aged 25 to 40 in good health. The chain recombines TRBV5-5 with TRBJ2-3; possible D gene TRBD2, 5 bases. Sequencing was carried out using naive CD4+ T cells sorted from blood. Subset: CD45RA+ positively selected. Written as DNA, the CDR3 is TGTGCCAGCAGCTTGTACCCCGGGCGGGTGGATACGCAGTATTTT. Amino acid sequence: CASSLYPGRVDTQYF. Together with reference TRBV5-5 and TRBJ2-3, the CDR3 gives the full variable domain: DAGVTQSPTHLIKTRGQQVTLRCSPISGHKSVSWYQQVLGQGPQFIFQYYEKEERGRGNFPDRFSARQFPNYSSELNVNALLLGDSALYLCASSLYPGRVDTQYFGPGTRLTVL.